This TCR beta chain was retrieved from a study of T cell changes during pregnancy in multiple sclerosis (dated by TCRdb to about 2019). Background on the whole study: The study examined how the T cell repertoire changed over the course of pregnancy in women with multiple sclerosis.

With regard to this clone: What antigen it recognizes has not been identified. The input lacks base qualities; no much larger clone sits a single base away.

Looking up the germline V gene yields CDR1 SNHLY and CDR2 FYNNEI. Counted from cysteine to phenylalanine, this CDR3 has 13 amino acids. Only the CDR3 portion is preserved as DNA: 39 bases, with reading frame beginning at the first base. A distance of 17 bases separates the germline ends of V and J, which lose 10 bases and 5 bases respectively. Libraries were prepared through the immunoSEQ multiplex PCR assay. The source is immuneACCESS, and TCRdb retained only in-frame sequences with V and J called. Part of the clones is not carried over; for the studies checked, unresolved V genes explain less than half of this, and the remainder is unexplained. The sample records about 100,000 clones, about 92% of which are singletons. Clones ranked in the top ten supply 1.2% of the sample.

This receptor was obtained from a female donor with multiple sclerosis, enrolled in a pregnancy study. The sequencing here drew on peripheral blood, taken in the second trimester of pregnancy. Recombination connected TRBV2 to TRBJ1-2; too little of a D gene remains to name it. The sequence in DNA is TGTGCCACCATCCCGGACTTCCCTTATGGCTACACCTTC. This is translated as CATIPDFPYGYTF.